This record looks at one TCR beta chain sequence and its context. As yet, its antigen is unknown. This CDR3 contains 15 residues. The V gene's germline CDR1 is SGDLS and CDR2 YYNGEE. The germline V and J ends were trimmed by 0 bases and 0 bases, with 9 bases remaining between them. This sample stems from a study of cytomegalovirus exposure and HLA in healthy donors. The PCR employed 60 Vbeta primers together with 13 Jbeta primers. The table came from immunoSEQ multiplex PCR; TCRdb's copy has only in-frame clones and leaves some out. The table lists some 200,000 clones, about 75% of them singletons. Study-level points and caveats: TRBV6-2, TRBV6-3 and some other V segments were unresolvable in 87-base-pair reads.

Sequenced: PBMCs. The chain couples TRBV9 to TRBJ2-5, with D perhaps matching TRBD1 (6 bases). This receptor was identified in a man between 18 and 35 years old in good health and CMV-seronegative. The CDR3 loop is CASSVVEGDQETQYF. CDR3 DNA sequence: TGTGCCAGCAGCGTAGTAGAGGGGGACCAAGAGACCCAGTACTTC.